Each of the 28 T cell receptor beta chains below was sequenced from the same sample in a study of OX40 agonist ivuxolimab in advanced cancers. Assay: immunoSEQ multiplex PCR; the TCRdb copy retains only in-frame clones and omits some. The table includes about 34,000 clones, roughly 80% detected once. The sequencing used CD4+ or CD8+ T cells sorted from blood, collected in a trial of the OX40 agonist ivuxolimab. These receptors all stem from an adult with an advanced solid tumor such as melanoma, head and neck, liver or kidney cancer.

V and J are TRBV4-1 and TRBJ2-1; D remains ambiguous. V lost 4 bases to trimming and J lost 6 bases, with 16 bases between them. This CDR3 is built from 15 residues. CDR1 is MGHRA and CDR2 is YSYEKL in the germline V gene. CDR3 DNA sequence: TGCGCCAGCAGCCCTAGGTTAGGAACCGGCAATGAGCAGTTCTTC. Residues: CASSPRLGTGNEQFF.

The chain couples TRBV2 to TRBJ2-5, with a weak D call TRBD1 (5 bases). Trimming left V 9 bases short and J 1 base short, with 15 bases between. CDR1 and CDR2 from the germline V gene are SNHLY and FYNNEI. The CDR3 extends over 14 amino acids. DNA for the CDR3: TGTGCCAGTACAGGAACATTATTCCAAGAGACCCAGTACTTC. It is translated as CASTGTLFQETQYF.

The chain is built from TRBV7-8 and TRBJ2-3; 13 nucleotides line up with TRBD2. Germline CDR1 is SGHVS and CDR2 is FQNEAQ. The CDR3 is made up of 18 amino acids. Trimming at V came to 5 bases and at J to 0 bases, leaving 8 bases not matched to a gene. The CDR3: CASSPRTSGGLSTDTQYF. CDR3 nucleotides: TGTGCCAGCAGCCCCCGGACTAGCGGGGGCCTGAGCACAGATACGCAGTATTTT.

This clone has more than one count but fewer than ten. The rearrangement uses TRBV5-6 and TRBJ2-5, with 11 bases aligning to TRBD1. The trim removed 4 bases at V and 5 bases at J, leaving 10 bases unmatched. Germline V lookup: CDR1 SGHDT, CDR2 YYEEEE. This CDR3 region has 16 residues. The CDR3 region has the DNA TGTGCCAGCAGCCCGGACAGGGGGCTTTTGAAGGAGACCCAGTACTTC. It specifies CASSPDRGLLKETQYF.

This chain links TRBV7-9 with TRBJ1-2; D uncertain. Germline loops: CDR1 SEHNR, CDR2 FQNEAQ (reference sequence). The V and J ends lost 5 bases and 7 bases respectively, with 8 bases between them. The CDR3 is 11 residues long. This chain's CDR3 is CASSIGPGYTF. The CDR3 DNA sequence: TGTGCCAGCAGCATCGGCCCTGGCTACACCTTC.

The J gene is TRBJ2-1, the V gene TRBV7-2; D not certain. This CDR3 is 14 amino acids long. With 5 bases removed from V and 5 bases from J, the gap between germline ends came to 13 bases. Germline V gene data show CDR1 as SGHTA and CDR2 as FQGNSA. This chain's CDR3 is CASSRPTTNNEQFF. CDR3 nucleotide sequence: TGTGCCAGCAGCCGTCCTACCACGAACAATGAGCAGTTCTTC.

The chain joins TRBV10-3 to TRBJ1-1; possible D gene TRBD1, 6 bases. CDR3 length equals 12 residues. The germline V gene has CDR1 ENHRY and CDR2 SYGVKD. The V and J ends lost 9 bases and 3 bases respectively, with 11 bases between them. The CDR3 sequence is CAISDRDTEAFF. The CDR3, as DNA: TGTGCCATTTCGGACAGAGACACTGAAGCTTTCTTT.

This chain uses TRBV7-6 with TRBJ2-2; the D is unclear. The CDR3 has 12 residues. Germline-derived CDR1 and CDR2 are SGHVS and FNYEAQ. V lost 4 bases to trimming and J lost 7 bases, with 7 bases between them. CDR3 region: CASSSSIGELFF. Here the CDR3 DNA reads TGTGCCAGCAGCTCCTCGATCGGGGAGCTGTTTTTT.

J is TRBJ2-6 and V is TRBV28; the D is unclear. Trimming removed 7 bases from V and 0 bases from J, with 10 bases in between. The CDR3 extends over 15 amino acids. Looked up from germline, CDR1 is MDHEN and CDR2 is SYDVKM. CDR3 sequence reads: CASTIQSSGANVLTF. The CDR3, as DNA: TGTGCCAGCACTATACAGAGCTCTGGGGCCAACGTCCTGACTTTC.

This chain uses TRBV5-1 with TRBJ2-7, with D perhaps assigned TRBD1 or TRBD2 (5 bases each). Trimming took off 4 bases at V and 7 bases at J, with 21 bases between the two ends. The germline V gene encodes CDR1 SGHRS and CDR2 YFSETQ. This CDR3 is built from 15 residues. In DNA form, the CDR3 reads TGCGCCAGCAGCGAAACGGGGCTAGCAACTGGGGAGCAGTACTTC. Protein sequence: CASSETGLATGEQYF.

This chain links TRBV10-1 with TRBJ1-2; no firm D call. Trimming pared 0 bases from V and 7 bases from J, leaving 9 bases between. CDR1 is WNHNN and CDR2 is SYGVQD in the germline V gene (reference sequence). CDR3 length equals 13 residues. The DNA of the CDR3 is TGCGCCAGCAGTGAGTCTACAGACGGTGGCTACACCTTC. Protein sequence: CASSESTDGGYTF.

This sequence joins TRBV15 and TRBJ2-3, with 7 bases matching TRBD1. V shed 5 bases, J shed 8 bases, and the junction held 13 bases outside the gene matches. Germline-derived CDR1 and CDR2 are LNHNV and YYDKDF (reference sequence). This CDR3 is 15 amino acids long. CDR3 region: CATSGRQRSGGTQYF. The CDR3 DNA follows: TGTGCCACCAGCGGGCGACAGCGCTCAGGGGGTACGCAGTATTTT.

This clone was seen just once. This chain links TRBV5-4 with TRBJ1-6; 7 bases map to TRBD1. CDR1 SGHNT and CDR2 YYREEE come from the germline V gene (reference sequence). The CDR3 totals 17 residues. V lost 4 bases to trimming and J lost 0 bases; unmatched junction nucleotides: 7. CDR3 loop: CASSEGQHFSYNSPLHF. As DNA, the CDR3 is TGTGCCAGCAGCGAGGGACAGCACTTCTCCTATAATTCACCCCTCCACTTT.

CDR3 sequence (DNA): TGTGCCAGCAGCCCAACTGGACTAGCGGGGGAAGAGACCCAGTACTTC. This sequence encodes CASSPTGLAGEETQYF. This sequence joins TRBV7-9 and TRBJ2-5; TRBD2 matches 13 bases. CDR1 is SEHNR, CDR2 FQNEAQ, per germline (reference sequence). V lost 5 bases to trimming and J lost 3 bases; unmatched junction nucleotides: 6. The length of the CDR3 is 16 residues.

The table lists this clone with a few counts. Here the CDR3 reads CASSPRDRDYGYTF. The CDR3 nucleotides read TGCGCCAGCAGCCCCCGGGACAGGGACTATGGCTACACCTTC. The genes are TRBV5-1 and TRBJ1-2; 9 nucleotides agree with TRBD1. The CDR3 contains 14 residues. Germline V CDR1 and CDR2: SGHRS, YFSETQ. Unmatched junction bases numbered 4, after V lost 4 bases and J lost 3 bases. The whole variable domain, remainder taken from reference TRBV5-1 and TRBJ1-2, is KAGVTQTPRYLIKTRGQQVTLSCSPISGHRSVSWYQQTPGQGLQFLFEYFSETQRNKGNFPGRFSGRQFSNSRSEMNVSTLELGDSALYLCASSPRDRDYGYTFGSGTRLTVV.

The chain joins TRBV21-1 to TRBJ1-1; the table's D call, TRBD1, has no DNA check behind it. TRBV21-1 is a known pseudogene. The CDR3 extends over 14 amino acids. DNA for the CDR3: TGTGCCAGCAGTACCCGGACAGGGGGCACTGAAGCTTTCTTT. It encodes CASSTRTGGTEAFF.

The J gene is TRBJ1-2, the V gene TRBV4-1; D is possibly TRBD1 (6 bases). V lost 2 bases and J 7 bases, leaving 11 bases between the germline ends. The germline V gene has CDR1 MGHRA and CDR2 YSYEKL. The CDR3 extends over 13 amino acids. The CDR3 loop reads CASSQYKGGGYTF. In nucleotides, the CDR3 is TGCGCCAGCAGCCAATATAAGGGGGGTGGCTACACCTTC.

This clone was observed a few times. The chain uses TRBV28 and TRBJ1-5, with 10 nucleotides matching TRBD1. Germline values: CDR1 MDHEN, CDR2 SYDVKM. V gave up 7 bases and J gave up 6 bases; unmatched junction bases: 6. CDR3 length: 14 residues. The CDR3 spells CASIKWTGGQPQHF. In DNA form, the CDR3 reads TGTGCCAGCATTAAATGGACAGGGGGTCAGCCCCAGCATTTT. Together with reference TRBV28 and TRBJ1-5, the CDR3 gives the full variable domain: DVKVTQSSRYLVKRTGEKVFLECVQDMDHENMFWYRQDPGLGLRLIYFSYDVKMKEKGDIPEGYSVSREKKERFSLILESASTNQTSMYLCASIKWTGGQPQHFGDGTRLSIL.

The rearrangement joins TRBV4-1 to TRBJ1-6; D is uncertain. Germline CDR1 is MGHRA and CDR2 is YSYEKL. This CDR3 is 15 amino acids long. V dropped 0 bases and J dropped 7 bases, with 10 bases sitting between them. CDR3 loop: CASSQEGFSNSPLHF. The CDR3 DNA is TGCGCCAGCAGCCAAGAGGGCTTTTCGAATTCACCCCTCCACTTT.

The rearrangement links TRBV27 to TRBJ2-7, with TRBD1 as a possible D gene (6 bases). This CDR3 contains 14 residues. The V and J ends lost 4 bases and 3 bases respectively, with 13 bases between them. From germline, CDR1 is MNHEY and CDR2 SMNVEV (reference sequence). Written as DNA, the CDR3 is TGTGCCAGCAGTTCAGGGGTAAATATCTACGAGCAGTACTTC. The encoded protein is CASSSGVNIYEQYF.

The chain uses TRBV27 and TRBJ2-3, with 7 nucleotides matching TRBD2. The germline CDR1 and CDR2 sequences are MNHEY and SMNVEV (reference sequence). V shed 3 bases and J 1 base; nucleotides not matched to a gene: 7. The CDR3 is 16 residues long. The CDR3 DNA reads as TGTGCCAGCAGTTTGGGGGGGTACTTTGGCACAGATACGCAGTATTTT. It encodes CASSLGGYFGTDTQYF.

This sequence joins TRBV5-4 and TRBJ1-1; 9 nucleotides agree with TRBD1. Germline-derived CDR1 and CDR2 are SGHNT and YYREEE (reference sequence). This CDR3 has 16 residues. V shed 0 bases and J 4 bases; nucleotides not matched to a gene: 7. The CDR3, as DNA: TGTGCCAGCAGCTTGGGACCCCGGGACAGGGCCACTGAAGCTTTCTTT. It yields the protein CASSLGPRDRATEAFF.

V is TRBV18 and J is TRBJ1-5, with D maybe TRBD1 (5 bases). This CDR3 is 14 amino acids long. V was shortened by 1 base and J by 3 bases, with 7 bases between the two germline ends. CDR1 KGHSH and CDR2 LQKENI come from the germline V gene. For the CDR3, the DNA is TGTGCCAGCTCACCACAGGGGACCAATCAGCCCCAGCATTTT. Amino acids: CASSPQGTNQPQHF.

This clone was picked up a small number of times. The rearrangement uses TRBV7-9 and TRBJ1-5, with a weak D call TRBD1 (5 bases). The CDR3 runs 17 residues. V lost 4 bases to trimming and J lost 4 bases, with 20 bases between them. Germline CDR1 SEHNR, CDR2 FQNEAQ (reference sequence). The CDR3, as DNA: TGTGCCAGCAGCTCAGGATTTGCGGGGCCTAAGAATCAGCCCCAGCATTTT. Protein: CASSSGFAGPKNQPQHF. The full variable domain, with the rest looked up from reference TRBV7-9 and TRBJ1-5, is DTGVSQNPRHKITKRGQNVTFRCDPISEHNRLYWYRQTLGQGPEFLTYFQNEAQLEKSRLLSDRFSAERPKGSFSTLEIQRTEQGDSAMYLCASSSGFAGPKNQPQHFGDGTRLSIL.

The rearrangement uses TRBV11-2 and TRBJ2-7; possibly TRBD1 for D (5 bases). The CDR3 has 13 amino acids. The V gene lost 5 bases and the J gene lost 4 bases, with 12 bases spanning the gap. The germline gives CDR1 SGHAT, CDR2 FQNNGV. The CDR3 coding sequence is TGTGCCAGCAGCAGGGGTAGGTCGTACGAGCAGTACTTC. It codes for CASSRGRSYEQYF.

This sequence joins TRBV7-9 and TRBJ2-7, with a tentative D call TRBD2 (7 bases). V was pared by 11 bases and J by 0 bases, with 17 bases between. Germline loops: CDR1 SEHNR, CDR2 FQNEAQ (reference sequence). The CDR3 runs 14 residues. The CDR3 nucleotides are TGTGCCGTTCCCCGGGGGGCCAACTCCTACGAGCAGTACTTC. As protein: CAVPRGANSYEQYF.

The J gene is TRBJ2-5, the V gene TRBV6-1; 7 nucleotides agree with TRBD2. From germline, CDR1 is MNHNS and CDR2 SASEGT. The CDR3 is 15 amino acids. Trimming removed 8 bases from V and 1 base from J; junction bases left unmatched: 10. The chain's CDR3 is CASGRAGSPQETQYF. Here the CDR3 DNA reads TGTGCCAGCGGGAGGGCGGGGTCACCCCAAGAGACCCAGTACTTC.

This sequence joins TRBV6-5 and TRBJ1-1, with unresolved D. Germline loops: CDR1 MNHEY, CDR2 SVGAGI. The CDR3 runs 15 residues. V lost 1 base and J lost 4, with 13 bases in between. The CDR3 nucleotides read TGTGCCAGCAGTTACTGGAGGGTTCGGTCCACTGAAGCTTTCTTT. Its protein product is CASSYWRVRSTEAFF.